The 15 T cell receptor beta chains presented below share a single source sample, sequenced in a study of T cell responses to AZD1222 COVID-19 vaccine. Method: immunoSEQ multiplex PCR; TCRdb's copy keeps in-frame clones and lacks some. The table has 180,000 or so clones, roughly 91% seen once. The material was peripheral blood, obtained 28 days after the second AZD1222 dose. The receptors were gathered from an adult who received the AZD1222 COVID-19 vaccine.

V gene TRBV18 combines with J gene TRBJ1-6; no reliable D call. This CDR3 spans 14 amino acids. The V and J ends lost 5 bases and 8 bases respectively, with 13 bases between them. Germline V gene data show CDR1 as KGHSH and CDR2 as LQKENI. DNA for the CDR3: TGTGCCAGCTCATCTACGGGTATGGATTCACCCCTCCACTTT. This gives the protein CASSSTGMDSPLHF.

The chain is built from TRBV18 and TRBJ1-2; D remains ambiguous. V gave up 3 bases and J gave up 6 bases, with 5 bases separating them. Germline-derived CDR1 and CDR2 are KGHSH and LQKENI. This CDR3 contains 11 residues. DNA of the CDR3: TGTGCCAGCTCACCCGGGGATGGCTACACCTTC. This translates into CASSPGDGYTF.

The J gene is TRBJ1-1, the V gene TRBV27, with a weak D call TRBD1 (5 bases). Trimming stripped 5 bases from V and 2 bases from J, with 12 bases between. This CDR3 comprises 14 residues. Germline CDR1 and CDR2: MNHEY and SMNVEV (reference sequence). The CDR3 DNA follows: TGTGCCAGCAGTCCCCGGGGGGGAAACACTGAAGCTTTCTTT. Residues: CASSPRGGNTEAFF.

The rearrangement uses TRBV5-6 and TRBJ2-3; tentative D call: TRBD1 (6 bases). Between the trimmed V and J ends, which lost 0 bases and 3 bases, there was a span of 14 bases. The CDR3 covers 16 residues. Germline-derived CDR1 and CDR2 are SGHDT and YYEEEE. The CDR3 DNA reads as TGTGCCAGCAGCTTGGAGGTGCCAGGGGTAACAGATACGCAGTATTTT. It is translated as CASSLEVPGVTDTQYF.

The gene calls are TRBV7-9 and TRBJ1-1; 10 nucleotides match TRBD1. The V gene's germline CDR1 is SEHNR and CDR2 FQNEAQ (reference sequence). V trimming: 5 bases; J trimming: 1 base; junction bases outside the gene matches: 7. The CDR3 length is 16 residues. CDR3 loop: CASSPTGGSGNTEAFF. In DNA form, the CDR3 reads TGTGCCAGCAGCCCGACAGGGGGCTCTGGGAACACTGAAGCTTTCTTT.

This clone showed up just a few times. The chain employs TRBV5-8 and TRBJ1-1; D not certain. V lost 3 bases and J 5 bases, leaving 14 bases between the germline ends. The CDR3 contains 14 residues. The V gene's germline CDR1 is SGHTS and CDR2 YDEGEE. CDR3 residues: CASSSSKVGTEAFF. Written as DNA, the CDR3 is TGTGCCAGCAGCTCATCGAAGGTGGGGACTGAAGCTTTCTTT.

V usage is TRBV20-1 and J usage is TRBJ2-1, with D unclear. CDR1 and CDR2 (germline): DFQATT, SNEGSKA (reference sequence). The germline V and J ends were trimmed by 4 bases and 2 bases, with 3 bases remaining between them. The CDR3 totals 11 residues. The CDR3 protein is CSATPYNEQFF. DNA for the CDR3: TGCAGTGCTACACCCTACAATGAGCAGTTCTTC.

This chain joins TRBV6-5 and TRBJ2-7; D is perhaps TRBD2 (6 bases). The CDR3 spans 15 residues. From germline, CDR1 is MNHEY and CDR2 SVGAGI. Trimming shortened V by 6 bases and J by 0 bases, and 15 bases separated the two germline ends. CDR3: CASRPLASSSYEQYF. The CDR3 coding sequence is TGTGCCAGCAGGCCTCTAGCGTCTAGCTCCTACGAGCAGTACTTC.

V usage is TRBV12-3 or TRBV12-4 and J usage is TRBJ1-1; D is uncertain. Trimming cost V 6 bases and J 3 bases, with 11 bases left between them. The CDR3 is 13 amino acids. The CDR3 bases are TGTGCCAGCAGACTCGAATCGGACACTGAAGCTTTCTTT. It yields the protein CASRLESDTEAFF.

This rearrangement joins TRBV20-1 to TRBJ2-7; the D is unclear. Germline loops: CDR1 DFQATT, CDR2 SNEGSKA (reference sequence). V lost 3 bases and J lost 5, with 8 bases in between. This CDR3 contains 11 residues. CDR3 sequence: CSARSGHEQYF. The CDR3 DNA is TGCAGTGCTAGGTCCGGGCACGAGCAGTACTTC.

This clone has just one count. This sequence joins TRBV7-9 and TRBJ1-4; possible D gene TRBD1, 5 bases. The ends were cut back, 2 bases at V and 6 bases at J, with 13 bases in the middle. The CDR3 sequence is 15 residues long. Germline CDR1 reads SEHNR; CDR2 reads FQNEAQ (reference sequence). CDR3 amino acids: CASSLLYGAHEKLFF. DNA for the CDR3: TGTGCCAGCAGCTTACTTTACGGGGCTCATGAAAAACTGTTTTTT.

The V call is TRBV7-6, the J call TRBJ2-7, with a tentative D call TRBD2 (5 bases). Trimming pared 4 bases from V and 7 bases from J, leaving 14 bases between. Germline-derived CDR1 and CDR2 are SGHVS and FNYEAQ. The CDR3 covers 13 residues. In DNA form, the CDR3 reads TGTGCCAGCAGCTACGAGGGTTTGGGGGAGCAGTACTTC. Its protein is CASSYEGLGEQYF.

V is TRBV2 and J is TRBJ2-2; D might be TRBD1 (5 bases). Germline loops: CDR1 SNHLY, CDR2 FYNNEI. The V end was cut by 2 bases, the J end by 1 base, with 14 bases between. The CDR3 sequence is 17 residues long. Written as DNA, the CDR3 is TGTGCCAGCAGTGAAACATTACAGGACGGGAACACCGGGGAGCTGTTTTTT. It translates to CASSETLQDGNTGELFF.

This rearrangement joins TRBV7-9 to TRBJ2-5, with a tentative D call TRBD1 (6 bases). Germline V gene lookup returns CDR1 SEHNR and CDR2 FQNEAQ (reference sequence). V was cut by 5 bases and J by 5 bases, with 15 bases left in between. The CDR3 covers 14 residues. CDR3 in DNA: TGTGCCAGCAGCGTGGGGGCCGGGATCGAGACCCAGTACTTC. Translation: CASSVGAGIETQYF.

This sequence joins TRBV18 and TRBJ2-1; 12 bases are shared with TRBD2. CDR3 length: 18 amino acids. CDR1 is KGHSH and CDR2 is LQKENI in the germline V gene. V lost 1 base, J lost 0 bases, and 4 bases stayed unmatched. In DNA form, the CDR3 reads TGTGCCAGCTCACCACAGCCTAGCGGGAGGGGCTCCTACAATGAGCAGTTCTTC. Translation gives CASSPQPSGRGSYNEQFF.